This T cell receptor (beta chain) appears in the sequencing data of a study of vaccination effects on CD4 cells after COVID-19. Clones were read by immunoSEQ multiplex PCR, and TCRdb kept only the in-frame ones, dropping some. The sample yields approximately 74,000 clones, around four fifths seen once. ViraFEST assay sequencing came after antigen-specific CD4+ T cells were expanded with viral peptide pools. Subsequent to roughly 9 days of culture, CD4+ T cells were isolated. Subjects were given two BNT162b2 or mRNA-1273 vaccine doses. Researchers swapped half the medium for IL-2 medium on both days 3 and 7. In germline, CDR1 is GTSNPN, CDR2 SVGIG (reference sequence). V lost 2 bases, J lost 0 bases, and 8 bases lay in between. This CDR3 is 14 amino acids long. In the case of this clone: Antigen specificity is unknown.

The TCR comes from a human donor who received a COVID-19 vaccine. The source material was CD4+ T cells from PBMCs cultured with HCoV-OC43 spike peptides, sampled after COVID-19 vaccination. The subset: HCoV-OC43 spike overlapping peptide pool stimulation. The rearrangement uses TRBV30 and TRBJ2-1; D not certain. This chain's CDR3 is CAWSIQSSYNEQFF. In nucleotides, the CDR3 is TGTGCCTGGAGTATCCAGAGCTCCTACAATGAGCAGTTCTTC.